This T cell receptor beta chain was sequenced in a study of CD8 T cells in ankylosing spondylitis. Study results and caveats: A TCR beta motif of under 10 highly homologous variants appeared characteristic of ankylosing spondylitis blood.

As the method for making TCR beta libraries, quantitative 5'-RACE with molecular barcodes was used. MiXCR, applied by TCRdb to the 5' RACE reads, yields one record per CDR3 protein. The sample carries 300,000 to 350,000 distinct CDR3 sequences, more than 20% recorded once. Of note for this clonotype: Its cognate antigen is unknown.

The CDR3 totals 12 residues. Deletions cut 1 base from V and 8 bases from J, with 9 bases between. The germline CDR1 and CDR2 sequences are SGHTA and FQGNSA. The clonotype comes from a female donor with ankylosing spondylitis or in good health (not recorded which). The gene calls are TRBV7-2 and TRBJ2-7; D remains ambiguous. What was sequenced was blood, either unsorted or a sorted T cell fraction (not recorded which). CDR3 coding DNA: TGTGCCAGCAGCTTAGGGTTTGATCAGCAGTACTTC. It yields the protein CASSLGFDQQYF.